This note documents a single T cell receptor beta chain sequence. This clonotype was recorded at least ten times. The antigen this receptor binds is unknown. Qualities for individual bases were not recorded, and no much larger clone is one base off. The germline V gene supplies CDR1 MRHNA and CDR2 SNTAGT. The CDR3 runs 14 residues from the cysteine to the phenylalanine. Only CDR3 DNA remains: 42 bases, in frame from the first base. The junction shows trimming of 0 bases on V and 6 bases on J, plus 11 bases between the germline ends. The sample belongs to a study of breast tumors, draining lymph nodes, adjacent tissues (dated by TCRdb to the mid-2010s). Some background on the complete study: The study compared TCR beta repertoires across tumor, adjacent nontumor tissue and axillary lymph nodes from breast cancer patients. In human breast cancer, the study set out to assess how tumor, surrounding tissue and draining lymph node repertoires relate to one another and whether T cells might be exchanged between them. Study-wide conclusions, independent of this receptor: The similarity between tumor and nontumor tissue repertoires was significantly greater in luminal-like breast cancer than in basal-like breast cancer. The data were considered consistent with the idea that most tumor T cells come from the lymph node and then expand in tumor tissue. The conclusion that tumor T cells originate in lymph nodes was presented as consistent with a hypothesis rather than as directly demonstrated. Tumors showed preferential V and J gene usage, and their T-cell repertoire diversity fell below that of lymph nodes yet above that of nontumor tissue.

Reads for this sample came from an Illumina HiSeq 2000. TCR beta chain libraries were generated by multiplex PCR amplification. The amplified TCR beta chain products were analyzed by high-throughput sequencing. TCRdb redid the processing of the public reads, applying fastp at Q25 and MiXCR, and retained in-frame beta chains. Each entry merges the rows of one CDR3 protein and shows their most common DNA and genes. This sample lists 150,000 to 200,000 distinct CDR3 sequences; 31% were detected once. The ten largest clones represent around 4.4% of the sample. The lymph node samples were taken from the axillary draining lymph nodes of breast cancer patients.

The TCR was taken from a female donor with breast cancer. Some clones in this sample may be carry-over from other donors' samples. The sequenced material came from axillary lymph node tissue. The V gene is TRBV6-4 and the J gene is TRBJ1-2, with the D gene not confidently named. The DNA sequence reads TGTGCCAGCAGTGACTCGCTGGGCTCGGATGGCTACACCTTC. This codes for CASSDSLGSDGYTF.